The 19 T cell receptor beta chains given below trace back to one sample, sequenced in a study of post-analysis software for immune sequencing data. Their antigens are not known. cDNA libraries for TCR beta contained unique molecular identifiers. TCRdb re-analysed the PCR reads in MiXCR, keeping a single row per CDR3 protein. Of fewer than 600,000 distinct CDR3 sequences in the sample, around 40% are singletons; the top ten hold 9% to 13%. Study-level results: TRBV segments more frequent in patients than in controls numbered several and included TRBV5-6, TRBV5-1 and TRBV20-1.

Sequenced material: blood. Source of these receptors: a girl aged 5-17 years with multiple sclerosis.

This clonotype was picked up many times. The chain couples TRBV3-1 to TRBJ2-6; weak D call: TRBD1 (5 bases). The V end lost 6 bases, the J end lost 2 bases, and 5 bases lay between the germline ends. CDR1 and CDR2 (germline): LGHDT, YNNKEL (reference sequence). The CDR3 sequence is 13 residues long. As DNA, the CDR3 is TGTGCCAGCAGGGGGCCTGGGGCCAACGTCCTGACTTTC. This codes for CASRGPGANVLTF.

This clonotype was detected only a few times. The gene calls are TRBV7-2 and TRBJ2-5, with D possibly being TRBD2 (6 bases). The CDR3 contains 13 residues. V was shortened by 6 bases and J by 5 bases, with 13 bases between the two germline ends. Looked up from germline, CDR1 is SGHTA and CDR2 is FQGNSA. The CDR3 loop reads CASRTGLVETQYF. CDR3 DNA: TGTGCCAGCAGAACGGGACTTGTCGAGACCCAGTACTTC.

This clonotype has just a few counts. This chain uses TRBV6-6 with TRBJ2-7, with 8 positions matching TRBD1. This CDR3 region has 13 residues. With 6 bases clipped from V and 5 bases from J, the junction kept 6 bases outside the gene matches. The germline V gene has CDR1 MNHNY and CDR2 SVGAGI (reference sequence). The CDR3 protein is CASRRQGNDEQYF. In DNA, the CDR3 is TGTGCCAGCAGACGACAGGGGAACGACGAGCAGTACTTC.

This clonotype was counted only a few times. The chain uses TRBV6-5 and TRBJ2-7; possible D gene TRBD2, 6 bases. The end of the DNA aligns better with TRBJ2-5, so the J call may be wrong. In germline, CDR1 is MNHEY, CDR2 SVGAGI. This CDR3 is built from 14 residues. CDR3 in amino acids: CASSYMGGSQTQYF. In DNA form, the CDR3 reads TGTGCCAGCAGTTACATGGGGGGTTCGCAGACCCAGTACTTC.

V is TRBV10-2 and J is TRBJ2-7, with TRBD2 as a possible D gene (5 bases). The DNA matches TRBJ2-5 better at its end, which makes the J call doubtful. The germline V gene encodes CDR1 WSHSY and CDR2 SAAADI. The CDR3 has 15 residues. The CDR3 spells CASSEGYTGIETQYF. The CDR3 DNA reads TGCGCCAGCAGTGAGGGGTATACGGGGATCGAGACCCAGTACTTC.

The chain couples TRBV20-1 to TRBJ2-1, with TRBD2 identical over 11 bases. The V and J ends lost 8 bases and 7 bases, in that order; junction bases with no gene match: 10. Germline CDR1 and CDR2: DFQATT and SNEGSKA (reference sequence). The CDR3 runs 14 residues. CDR3 sequence reads: CSTTGTSGPNEQFF. CDR3 nucleotides: TGCAGTACCACCGGGACTAGCGGACCAAATGAGCAGTTCTTC.

Comments on this clonotype: The conserved closing phenylalanine or tryptophan is absent in this CDR3, likely reflecting a read error. The gene calls are TRBV14 and TRBJ1-6; 8 nucleotides line up with TRBD1. The V gene end was trimmed by 6 bases and the J gene end by 9 bases; junction bases not matched to a gene: 4. Germline V lookup: CDR1 SGHDN, CDR2 FVKESK. The CDR3 totals 13 residues. The CDR3 sequence is CASSPGGGSPLHL. CDR3 nucleotide sequence: TGTGCCAGCAGTCCAGGGGGCGGTTCACCCCTCCACTTA.

The J gene is TRBJ2-1, the V gene TRBV25-1, with 8 bases lining up with TRBD1. This CDR3 region has 16 residues. Germline CDR1 reads MGHDK; CDR2 reads SYGVNS. V shed 1 base, J shed 0 bases, and the junction held 2 bases outside the gene matches. The DNA for the CDR3 is TGTGCCAGCAGTGAATTTGGGACAGGCTCCTACAATGAGCAGTTCTTC. It codes for CASSEFGTGSYNEQFF.

J is TRBJ1-4 and V is TRBV9; D not certain. CDR1 is SGDLS and CDR2 is YYNGEE in the germline V gene. This CDR3 spans 14 amino acids. With 2 bases removed from V and 0 bases from J, the gap between germline ends came to 5 bases. For the CDR3, the DNA is TGTGCCAGCAGCGTGCGGTCAACTAATGAAAAACTGTTTTTT. Amino acids: CASSVRSTNEKLFF.

V and J are TRBV12-3 or TRBV12-4 and TRBJ1-2, with 7 bases fitting TRBD1. The CDR3 contains 17 residues. Unmatched junction bases numbered 17, after V lost 5 bases and J lost 5 bases. CDR3 DNA: TGTGCCAGCAGTCGCCGGGACAGTCTATTGTCAGGGTATGGCTACACCTTC. Encoded protein: CASSRRDSLLSGYGYTF.

The rearrangement links TRBV12-3 or TRBV12-4 to TRBJ2-5, with TRBD1 as a possible D gene (5 bases). CDR3 length equals 14 residues. V lost 6 bases, J lost 0 bases, and 11 bases lay in between. CDR3 in amino acids: CASSQRQYQETQYF. Written as DNA, the CDR3 is TGTGCCAGCAGCCAAAGACAGTACCAAGAGACCCAGTACTTC.

This clonotype appeared a single time. The J gene is TRBJ2-5, the V gene TRBV21-1; the table's D call of TRBD1 was not tested on the DNA. TRBV21-1 is assigned pseudogene status. The CDR3 is 16 residues long. The CDR3 loop is CASSGDALAYQETQYF. The DNA for the CDR3 is TGTGCCAGCAGCGGGGACGCCCTGGCTTACCAAGAGACCCAGTACTTC.

The gene calls are TRBV27 and TRBJ2-7; TRBD1 matches at 10 bases. Germline lookup yields CDR1 MNHEY and CDR2 SMNVEV (reference sequence). The CDR3 runs to 18 residues. Trimming at V came to 4 bases and at J to 3 bases, leaving 15 bases not matched to a gene. The CDR3 DNA reads as TGTGCCAGCAGTTCCCCTCTTCGGACAGGGGGAACCATCTACGAGCAGTACTTC. Translation gives CASSSPLRTGGTIYEQYF.

This clonotype came up a few times. The J gene is TRBJ2-3, the V gene TRBV28; 13 bases agree with TRBD2. With V trimmed by 5 bases and J by 0 bases, 5 bases remained unmatched. The CDR3 is 17 residues long. Germline V gives CDR1 MDHEN, CDR2 SYDVKM. CDR3 sequence (DNA): TGTGCCAGCAGTAGAGGACTAGCGGGAGCTAGCACAGATACGCAGTATTTT. This translates into CASSRGLAGASTDTQYF. Using reference TRBV28 and TRBJ2-3 for the parts outside the CDR3, the full variable domain is DVKVTQSSRYLVKRTGEKVFLECVQDMDHENMFWYRQDPGLGLRLIYFSYDVKMKEKGDIPEGYSVSREKKERFSLILESASTNQTSMYLCASSRGLAGASTDTQYFGPGTRLTVL.

This clonotype was picked up a small number of times. The chain combines TRBV3-1 with TRBJ2-1, with a weak D call TRBD1 (5 bases). The CDR3 is 15 residues long. Germline V CDR1 and CDR2: LGHDT, YNNKEL (reference sequence). Trimming pared 1 base from V and 6 bases from J, leaving 13 bases between. In DNA form, the CDR3 reads TGTGCCAGCAGCCAAGGAAGGGGCTCCCTCAATGAGCAGTTCTTC. Its translation: CASSQGRGSLNEQFF.

Notes on this clonotype: A much larger clone sits a single nucleotide away, making a read error possible. J is TRBJ1-1 and V is TRBV4-2; D is undetermined. The CDR3 spans 15 residues. Germline values: CDR1 LGHNA, CDR2 YNFKEQ. The CDR3, as DNA: TGTGCCAGCAGCCAAGAGGTAGCCCTGAACACTGGAGCTTTCTTT. It is translated as CASSQEVALNTGAFF.

The chain couples TRBV3-1 to TRBJ2-1; 14 positions agree with TRBD2. The CDR3 extends over 19 amino acids. The V and J ends lost 3 bases and 0 bases, in that order; junction bases with no gene match: 7. Germline V gives CDR1 LGHDT, CDR2 YNNKEL (reference sequence). DNA for the CDR3: TGTGCCAGCAGCCATCCCAAGGGGACTAGCGGGAGCTCCTACAATGAGCAGTTCTTC. This gives the protein CASSHPKGTSGSSYNEQFF.

V is TRBV7-9 and J is TRBJ2-5; D is uncertain. Trimming removed 2 bases at V and 0 bases at J, with 7 bases between. Germline V gives CDR1 SEHNR, CDR2 FQNEAQ (reference sequence). CDR3 length: 14 amino acids. CDR3: CASSLNPYQETQYF. The CDR3 DNA follows: TGTGCCAGCAGCTTAAATCCGTACCAAGAGACCCAGTACTTC.

This clonotype was recorded a few times. In DNA, the CDR3 is TGTGCCAGCACCAAGGGGGCGGATTACTCTGGGGCCAACGTCCTGACTTTC. Its protein product is CASTKGADYSGANVLTF. This chain connects TRBV6-2 or TRBV6-3 to TRBJ2-6; TRBD1 matches 7 bases. V was clipped by 7 bases and J by 0 bases; unmatched bases: 9. The CDR3 consists of 17 residues. Germline CDR1 is MNHEY and CDR2 is SVGEGT.